This T cell receptor beta chain was identified during a study of control samples from healthy donors and cancer patients. Trimming took 4 bases from V and 5 from J; bases not matched to a gene: 13. Germline CDR1 and CDR2: SGHRS and YFSETQ. CDR3 length: 16 amino acids. Measured with immunoSEQ multiplex PCR; TCRdb has only the in-frame clones, and not every one. The sample carries 150,000 or so clones, 94% recorded once. Sequencing was performed on blood. The sequence derives from a man aged 40-55 years in good health. This sequence joins TRBV5-1 and TRBJ2-5, with 8 bases identical to TRBD1. The DNA for the CDR3 is TGCGCCAGCAGCCCGTCTGGACAGGGAGGCGGGGAGACCCAGTACTTC. As protein: CASSPSGQGGGETQYF.